The clone carrying this T cell receptor (beta chain) was counted a few times. Its antigen is not known. The source of the sample is a study of response to subunit inactivated influenza vaccine. Germline CDR1 is SGHTA and CDR2 is FQGNSA. Trimming pared 6 bases from V and 4 bases from J, leaving 12 bases between. This CDR3 is built from 14 residues. TCRdb re-derived calls from the RT-PCR reads in MiXCR, one entry per CDR3 protein. The sample holds fewer than 800,000 distinct CDR3 sequences, 15% to 19% seen once. Study-wide results and caveats: T cells newly recruited by each seasonal influenza vaccination are few, the authors suggested.

V usage is TRBV7-2 and J usage is TRBJ2-2, with D perhaps TRBD2 (5 bases). This receptor was obtained from a man aged 50 or older who received an inactivated influenza vaccine. Sequences were derived from PBMCs from blood, sampled roughly 13 days after vaccination. CDR3 bases: TGTGCCAGCAGGGATGAGACTACCACCGGGGAGCTGTTTTTT. The encoded protein is CASRDETTTGELFF.